A selection of T cell receptor beta chains follows, all from one sample in a study of T cells in Graves' hyperthyroidism and ophthalmopathy. TCRdb recomputed calls from the multiplex PCR reads with MiXCR, one row per CDR3 protein. The table lists over 650,000 distinct CDR3 sequences, around 15% of them singletons. Sequencing was performed on blood. Receptors were obtained from a man between 18 and 29 years old with Graves' hyperthyroidism. Each CDR3 is given with its conserved first and last residue. Each record gives: V gene, clone size, J gene, D gene, CDR3 DNA, CDR3 protein. The D gene is left open where the match is weak. Expanded clones get a size class; other rows say once, few or many, or leave the size out.

v_gene: TRBV7-9; abundance: many; j_gene: TRBJ2-3; d_gene: TRBD1; CDR3nt: TGTGCCAGCAGCTCGTACCCCCGGGACAGGCCTACAGATACGCAGTATTTT; CDR3aa: CASSSYPRDRPTDTQYF
v_gene: TRBV7-2; abundance: many; j_gene: TRBJ1-4; d_gene: TRBD1; CDR3nt: TGTGCCAGCAGCTTAGGCGGACAGGGGGATGAAAAACTGTTTTTT; CDR3aa: CASSLGGQGDEKLFF
v_gene: TRBV6-2/TRBV6-3; abundance: many; j_gene: TRBJ1-2; d_gene: NA; CDR3nt: TGTGCCAGCAGATCCATATGGGGTGGCTACACCTTC; CDR3aa: CASRSIWGGYTF
v_gene: TRBV2; abundance: many; j_gene: TRBJ2-7; d_gene: NA; CDR3nt: TGTGCCAGCTCCCGGCAGGGGGGTTACCACGAGCAGTACTTC; CDR3aa: CASSRQGGYHEQYF
v_gene: TRBV6-2/TRBV6-3; abundance: few; j_gene: TRBJ1-1; d_gene: NA; CDR3nt: TGTGCCAGCAGTTGGGCAGGGGCCGCCGGGAACACTGAAGCTTTCTTT; CDR3aa: CASSWAGAAGNTEAFF
v_gene: TRBV4-1; abundance: NA; j_gene: TRBJ2-1; d_gene: TRBD1; CDR3nt: TGCGCCAGCAGCCATCCTGGGACAGCGGAAAAGGGGCAGTTCTTC; CDR3aa: CASSHPGTAEKGQFF
v_gene: TRBV29-1; abundance: many; j_gene: TRBJ2-7; d_gene: TRBD1; CDR3nt: TGCAGCGTTGCATGGGACAGTGTCGAGCAGTACTTC; CDR3aa: CSVAWDSVEQYF
v_gene: TRBV20-1; abundance: few; j_gene: TRBJ2-2; d_gene: TRBD2; CDR3nt: TGCAGTGCTAGAGATTTACTAGCGGGAGTGAGTAGCACCGGGGAGCTGTTTTTT; CDR3aa: CSARDLLAGVSSTGELFF
v_gene: TRBV5-6; abundance: many; j_gene: TRBJ2-7; d_gene: NA; CDR3nt: TGTGCCAGCAGCCCCGTGGGGGCATACGAGCAGTACTTC; CDR3aa: CASSPVGAYEQYF
v_gene: TRBV12-5; abundance: many; j_gene: TRBJ1-1; d_gene: TRBD1; CDR3nt: TGTGCTAGTGGGCAGGGGGCTTTGAACACTGAAGCTTTCTTT; CDR3aa: CASGQGALNTEAFF
v_gene: TRBV28; abundance: few; j_gene: TRBJ1-5; d_gene: TRBD1; CDR3nt: TGTGCCAGCAGGAGTGAGGGGGACAGGGAGACGTATAGCAATCAGCCCCTGCATTTT; CDR3aa: CASRSEGDRETYSNQPLHF
v_gene: TRBV6-1; abundance: few; j_gene: TRBJ1-1; d_gene: NA; CDR3nt: TGTGCCAGCAGTGATGGACAGAAGAACACTGAAGCTTTCTTT; CDR3aa: CASSDGQKNTEAFF
v_gene: TRBV20-1; abundance: many; j_gene: TRBJ1-2; d_gene: TRBD1; CDR3nt: TGCAGTGCTAGGGACAGGGGTTTGGCCTATGGCTACACCTTC; CDR3aa: CSARDRGLAYGYTF
v_gene: TRBV13; abundance: many; j_gene: TRBJ1-1; d_gene: NA; CDR3nt: TGTGCCAGCAGCTGTAGGGGTGAGAACACTGAAGCTTTCTTT; CDR3aa: CASSCRGENTEAFF
v_gene: TRBV28; abundance: many; j_gene: TRBJ1-1; d_gene: NA; CDR3nt: TGTGCCAGCAGCCCAGGAGGGTTGAACACTGAAGCTTTCTTT; CDR3aa: CASSPGGLNTEAFF
v_gene: TRBV5-1; abundance: NA; j_gene: TRBJ2-3; d_gene: NA; CDR3nt: TGCGCCAGCAGCTGGACAGTGGAGCCTAGGGATACGCAGTATTTT; CDR3aa: CASSWTVEPRDTQYF
v_gene: TRBV2; abundance: many; j_gene: TRBJ2-1; d_gene: NA; CDR3nt: TGTGCCAGCAGGGACTACTACAATGAGCAGTTCTTC; CDR3aa: CASRDYYNEQFF
v_gene: TRBV6-2/TRBV6-3; abundance: once; j_gene: TRBJ1-2; d_gene: NA; CDR3nt: TGTGCCGGCAGTTACGATGGTTCCCCTGGCTACACCTTC; CDR3aa: CAGSYDGSPGYTF
v_gene: TRBV19; abundance: few; j_gene: TRBJ1-1; d_gene: NA; CDR3nt: TGTGCCAGTATCCATGCGGGGGGCGAGGCTGAAGCTTTCTTT; CDR3aa: CASIHAGGEAEAFF
v_gene: TRBV6-2/TRBV6-3; abundance: many; j_gene: TRBJ2-3; d_gene: NA; CDR3nt: TGTGCCAGCAGTTACCCATACACTCCCCGGTCCGGAGGTGGAGAAACTAGCACAGATACGCAGTATTTT; CDR3aa: CASSYPYTPRSGGGETSTDTQYF
v_gene: TRBV7-9; abundance: NA; j_gene: TRBJ2-5; d_gene: TRBD1; CDR3nt: TGTGCCAGCAGCGTGAACGGACAGGCCTATTCGACCCAGTACTTC; CDR3aa: CASSVNGQAYSTQYF
v_gene: TRBV5-1; abundance: many; j_gene: TRBJ2-7; d_gene: NA; CDR3nt: TGCGCCAGCAGCTTGGGACAGAGCTACTACGAGCAGTACTTC; CDR3aa: CASSLGQSYYEQYF
v_gene: TRBV27; abundance: many; j_gene: TRBJ2-3; d_gene: NA; CDR3nt: TGTGCCAGCAGCTTGTCCTTCACAGATACGCAGTATTTT; CDR3aa: CASSLSFTDTQYF
v_gene: TRBV10-3; abundance: many; j_gene: TRBJ1-2; d_gene: NA; CDR3nt: TGTGCCATCAGTGGGGGTATGATTCAGGAGTATGGCTACACCTTC; CDR3aa: CAISGGMIQEYGYTF
v_gene: TRBV5-5; abundance: many; j_gene: TRBJ2-3; d_gene: TRBD1; CDR3nt: TGTGCCAGCAGCTCCCGGACAGGGTATTTATTAGATACGCAGTATTTT; CDR3aa: CASSSRTGYLLDTQYF
v_gene: TRBV20-1; abundance: NA; j_gene: TRBJ2-3; d_gene: TRBD1; CDR3nt: TGCAGTGCTAGGACGACAGGGGGTTGGACAGATACGCAGTATTTT; CDR3aa: CSARTTGGWTDTQYF
v_gene: TRBV28; abundance: many; j_gene: TRBJ2-5; d_gene: NA; CDR3nt: TGTGCCAGCAGTCACACCCGGGACTCAACGACAGAGACCCAGTACTTC; CDR3aa: CASSHTRDSTTETQYF
v_gene: TRBV10-3; abundance: NA; j_gene: TRBJ1-5; d_gene: NA; CDR3nt: TGTGCCATCAGTGAACAGGGAAGGGGGAGCAATCAGCCCCAGCATTTT; CDR3aa: CAISEQGRGSNQPQHF
v_gene: TRBV20-1; abundance: NA; j_gene: TRBJ2-7; d_gene: NA; CDR3nt: TGCAGTGCTAGAGAAAGGACGACCGGGGAGCAGTACTTC; CDR3aa: CSARERTTGEQYF
v_gene: TRBV20-1; abundance: many; j_gene: TRBJ2-1; d_gene: NA; CDR3nt: TGCAGTGCTACCCCCCAAAGGCATGAGCAGTTCTTC; CDR3aa: CSATPQRHEQFF
v_gene: TRBV12-3/TRBV12-4; abundance: many; j_gene: TRBJ2-7; d_gene: NA; CDR3nt: TGTGCCAGCAGTAAAGGGCGGGTGAGCTCCTACGAGCAGTACTTC; CDR3aa: CASSKGRVSSYEQYF
v_gene: TRBV7-9; abundance: NA; j_gene: TRBJ2-3; d_gene: NA; CDR3nt: TGTGGATGGGTGGGAATACTCACAGATACGCAGTATTTT; CDR3aa: CGWVGILTDTQYF
v_gene: TRBV2; abundance: many; j_gene: TRBJ2-3; d_gene: TRBD2; CDR3nt: TGTGCCAGCAGTGAAGCTCCAGCGGGATACACAGATACGCAGTATTTT; CDR3aa: CASSEAPAGYTDTQYF
v_gene: TRBV7-9; abundance: few; j_gene: TRBJ2-2; d_gene: NA; CDR3nt: TGTGCCAGCGGTTCGGGGTCAGGGAACACCGGGGAGCTGTTTTTT; CDR3aa: CASGSGSGNTGELFF
v_gene: TRBV6-5; abundance: many; j_gene: TRBJ2-3; d_gene: NA; CDR3nt: TGTGCCAGCAGTTACTCCCACCCGGGAAGCACAGATACGCAGTATTTT; CDR3aa: CASSYSHPGSTDTQYF
v_gene: TRBV20-1; abundance: few; j_gene: TRBJ2-5; d_gene: NA; CDR3nt: TGCAGTGCCAGGTCGTTCTACCAAGAGACCCAGTACTTC; CDR3aa: CSARSFYQETQYF
v_gene: TRBV2; abundance: many; j_gene: TRBJ1-1; d_gene: NA; CDR3nt: TGTGCCAGCAGTACTGGGGGGCGGGGATACACTGAAGCTTTCTTT; CDR3aa: CASSTGGRGYTEAFF